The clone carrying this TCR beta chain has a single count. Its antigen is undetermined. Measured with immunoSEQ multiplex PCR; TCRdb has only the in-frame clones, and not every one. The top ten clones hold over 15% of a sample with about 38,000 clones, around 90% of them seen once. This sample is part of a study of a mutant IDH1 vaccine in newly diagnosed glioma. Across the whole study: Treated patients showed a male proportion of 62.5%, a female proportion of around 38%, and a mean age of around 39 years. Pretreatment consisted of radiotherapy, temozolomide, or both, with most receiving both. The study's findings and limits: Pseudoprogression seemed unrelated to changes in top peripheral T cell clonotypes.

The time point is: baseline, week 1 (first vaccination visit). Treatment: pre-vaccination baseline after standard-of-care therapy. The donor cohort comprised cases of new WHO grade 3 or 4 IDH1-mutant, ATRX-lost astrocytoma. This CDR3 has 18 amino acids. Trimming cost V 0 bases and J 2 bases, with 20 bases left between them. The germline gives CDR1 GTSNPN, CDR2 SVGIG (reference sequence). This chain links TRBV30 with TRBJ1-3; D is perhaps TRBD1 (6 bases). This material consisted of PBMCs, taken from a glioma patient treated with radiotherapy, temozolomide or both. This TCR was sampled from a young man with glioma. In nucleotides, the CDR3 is TGTGCCTGGAGTGTACCATCCCTTTTACAGGGTCCTGGAAACACCATATATTTT. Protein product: CAWSVPSLLQGPGNTIYF.